This T cell receptor (beta chain) was recorded in a study of blood T cells in healthy people across ages. This CDR3 is built from 12 residues. Germline CDR1 reads ENHRY; CDR2 reads SYGVKD. V was clipped by 1 base and J by 7 bases, with 8 bases between them. The use of a sample-barcoded 5' primer and a J-beta primer mix characterized a second PCR of roughly 7 to 11 cycles. TCRdb passed the 5' RACE reads through MiXCR, listing each CDR3 protein once. The table records fewer than 900,000 distinct CDR3 sequences, around 40% of them present only once. The study's findings and limits: In older individuals, TCR beta diversity per million T cells was lower, falling roughly linearly with age. Estimates drawn from one million T cells were deemed to understate diversity.

Notes on this clonotype: Its specificity is unknown.

The rearrangement uses TRBV10-3 and TRBJ2-7; D is possibly TRBD1 (5 bases). This sequence was found in a woman aged 55-70 years in good health. Material for sequencing was blood. For the CDR3, the DNA is TGTGCCATCAGTGAGTGGGGCCGTGAGCAGTACTTC. It translates to CAISEWGREQYF.